The T cell receptor beta chain described here comes from a study of technical replicates of blood from several donors (dated by TCRdb to the late 2010s). A word on this clone: Its recognized antigen is unknown. It has no much larger one-base neighbor in the sample; base qualities were not kept.

The receptor library was made with the immunoSEQ multiplex PCR assay. The source is immuneACCESS, and TCRdb retained only in-frame sequences with V and J called. Part of the clones is not carried over; for the studies checked, unresolved V genes explain less than half of this, and the remainder is unexplained. The sample table lists roughly 70,000 clones, roughly 93% of them with a count of one. 0.2% to 0.3% of the sample goes to the ten largest clones. Sequences SGDLS (CDR1) and YYNGEE (CDR2) are obtained from the germline V gene. From cysteine to phenylalanine, the CDR3 is 15 amino acids long. Only the CDR3 DNA stays, 45 bases, in frame from base 1. Deletion took 0 bases off V and 2 bases off J, with a span of 12 bases between the germline ends.

This TCR was recovered from a human donor in good health. Recombination linked TRBV9 to TRBJ2-7; the D segment could be TRBD1, given 5 matching bases. Sequencing was carried out using T cells isolated from PBMCs. The CDR3 protein is CASSVAPTGTYEQYF. The bases are TGTGCCAGCAGCGTAGCCCCCACAGGTACCTACGAGCAGTACTTC.